What follows describes a single T cell receptor (beta chain). Its antigen is not known. Expressed TCRB transcripts were sequenced because the entire RNA isolate underwent reverse transcription. The data were produced by immunoSEQ multiplex PCR, yet TCRdb's version contains in-frame clones alone and is incomplete. The sample yields 970,000 or so clones, roughly a sixth seen once. The sample belongs to a study of beta chain features in type 1 diabetes. Study context: Over all samples combined, more than 90,000,000 sorted cells were examined. Findings and caveats of the study: Whether HLA type affects TCRB rearrangement stayed undetermined in the present work.

The CDR3 length is 14 residues. With 4 bases removed from V and 2 bases from J, the gap between germline ends came to 12 bases. Germline CDR1 reads LNHDA; CDR2 reads SQIVND (reference sequence). The sequencing input was naive CD4+ T cells from blood. The chain combines TRBV19 with TRBJ2-7, with D perhaps given as TRBD1 or TRBD2 (5 bases each). The TCR comes from a woman under 30 in good health. CDR3 region: CASSNTGTTYEQYF. CDR3 bases: TGTGCCAGTAGTAATACCGGGACCACCTACGAGCAGTACTTC.